This TCR beta chain was sequenced for a study of blood T cell repertoires in COVID-19. Trimming left V 6 bases short and J 0 bases short, with 12 bases between. Per germline, CDR1 SQVTM and CDR2 ANQGSEA. This CDR3 has 14 residues. Using immunoSEQ multiplex PCR, the repertoire was profiled, and TCRdb retains in-frame clones only, with some absent. Among about 64,000 clones listed, about 86% were seen once. This TCR was recovered from a man in his forties with acute or convalescent COVID-19. The sequenced sample was peripheral blood. The gene calls are TRBV29-1 and TRBJ1-3; maybe TRBD1 (6 bases). DNA for the CDR3: TGCAGCGTCTCGACAGGCAGCTCTGGAAACACCATATATTTT. It translates to CSVSTGSSGNTIYF.